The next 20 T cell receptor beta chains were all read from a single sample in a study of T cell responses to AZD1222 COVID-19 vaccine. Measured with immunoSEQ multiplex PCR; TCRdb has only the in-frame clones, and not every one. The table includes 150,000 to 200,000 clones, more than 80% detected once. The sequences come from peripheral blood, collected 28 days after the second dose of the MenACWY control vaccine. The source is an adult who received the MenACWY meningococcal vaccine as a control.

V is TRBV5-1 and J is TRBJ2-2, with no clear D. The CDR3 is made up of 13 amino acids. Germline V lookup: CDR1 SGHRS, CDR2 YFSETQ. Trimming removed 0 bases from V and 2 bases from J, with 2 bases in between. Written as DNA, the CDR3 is TGCGCCAGCAGCTTGGGAAACACCGGGGAGCTGTTTTTT. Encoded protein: CASSLGNTGELFF.

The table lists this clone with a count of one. The CDR3 spells CASSYSSGRTNEKLFF. CDR3 sequence (DNA): TGTGCCAGCAGTTACTCGAGCGGGAGAACTAATGAAAAACTGTTTTTT. V gene TRBV6-5 combines with J gene TRBJ1-4; unclear D gene. The CDR3 contains 16 residues. The germline V and J ends were trimmed by 0 bases and 1 base, with 9 bases remaining between them. CDR1 is MNHEY and CDR2 is SVGAGI in the germline V gene.

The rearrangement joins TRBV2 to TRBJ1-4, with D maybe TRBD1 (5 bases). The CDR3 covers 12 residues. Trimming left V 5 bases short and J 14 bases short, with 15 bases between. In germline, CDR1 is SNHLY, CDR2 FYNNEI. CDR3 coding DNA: TGTGCCAGCAGTCCCAGGGAATATAGTCTGTTTTTT. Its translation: CASSPREYSLFF. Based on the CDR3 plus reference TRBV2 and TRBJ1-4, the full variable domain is EPEVTQTPSHQVTQMGQEVILRCVPISNHLYFYWYRQILGQKVEFLVSFYNNEISEKSEIFDDQFSVERPDGSNFTLKIRSTKLEDSAMYFCASSPREYSLFFGSGTQLSVL.

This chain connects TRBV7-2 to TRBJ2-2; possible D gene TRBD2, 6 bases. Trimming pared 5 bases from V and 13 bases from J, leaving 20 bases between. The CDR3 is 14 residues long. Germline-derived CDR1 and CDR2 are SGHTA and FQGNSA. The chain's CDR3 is CASSQYSLTEGLFF. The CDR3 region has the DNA TGTGCCAGCAGCCAATACAGTCTAACGGAGGGGCTGTTTTTT.

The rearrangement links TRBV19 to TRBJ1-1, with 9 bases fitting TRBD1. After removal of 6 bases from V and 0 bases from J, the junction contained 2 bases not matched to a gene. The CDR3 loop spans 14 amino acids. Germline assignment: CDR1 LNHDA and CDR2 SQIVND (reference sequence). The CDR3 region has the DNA TGTGCCAGTAGACAGGGGGCCTTGAACACTGAAGCTTTCTTT. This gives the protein CASRQGALNTEAFF.

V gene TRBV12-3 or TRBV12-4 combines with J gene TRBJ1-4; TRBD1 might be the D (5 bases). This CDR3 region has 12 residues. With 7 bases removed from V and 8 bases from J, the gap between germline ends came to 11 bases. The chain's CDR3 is CASTNGGEKLFF. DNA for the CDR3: TGTGCCAGCACTAATGGGGGGGAAAAACTGTTTTTT.

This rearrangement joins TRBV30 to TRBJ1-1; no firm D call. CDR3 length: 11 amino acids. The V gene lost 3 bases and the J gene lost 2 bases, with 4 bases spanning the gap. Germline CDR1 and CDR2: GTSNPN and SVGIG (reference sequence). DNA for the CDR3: TGTGCCTGGAGCAAAAACACTGAAGCTTTCTTT. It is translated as CAWSKNTEAFF.

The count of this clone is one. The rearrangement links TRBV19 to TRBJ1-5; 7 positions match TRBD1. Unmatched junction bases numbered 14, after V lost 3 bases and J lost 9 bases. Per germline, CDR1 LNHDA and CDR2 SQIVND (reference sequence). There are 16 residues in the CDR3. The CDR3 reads CASSMSAGGVLGPQHF. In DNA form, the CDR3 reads TGTGCCAGTAGTATGTCGGCAGGGGGGGTCCTAGGGCCCCAGCATTTT.

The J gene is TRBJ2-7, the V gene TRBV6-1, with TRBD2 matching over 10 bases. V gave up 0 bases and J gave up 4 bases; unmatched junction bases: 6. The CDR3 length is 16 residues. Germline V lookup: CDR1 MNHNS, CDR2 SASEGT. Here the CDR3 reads CASSEAGLAGEYEQYF. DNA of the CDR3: TGTGCCAGCAGTGAAGCAGGGCTAGCGGGAGAGTACGAGCAGTACTTC.

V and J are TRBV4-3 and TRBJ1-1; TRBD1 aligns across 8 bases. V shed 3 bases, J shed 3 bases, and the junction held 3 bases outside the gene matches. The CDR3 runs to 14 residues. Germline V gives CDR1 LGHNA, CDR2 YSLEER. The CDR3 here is CASSQDRAYTEAFF. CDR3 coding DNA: TGCGCCAGCAGCCAGGACAGGGCCTACACTGAAGCTTTCTTT.

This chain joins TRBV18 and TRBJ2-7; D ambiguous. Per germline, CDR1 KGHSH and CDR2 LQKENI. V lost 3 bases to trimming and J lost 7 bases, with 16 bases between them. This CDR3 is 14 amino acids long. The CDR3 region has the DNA TGTGCCAGCTCACCTGATATCGGTTGGGGTGAGCAGTACTTC. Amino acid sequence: CASSPDIGWGEQYF.

This CDR3 is CASSAYGYTF. CDR3 nucleotide sequence: TGTGCCAGCTCGGCATATGGCTACACCTTC. The chain combines TRBV28 with TRBJ1-2; D remains unclear. Trimming shortened V by 8 bases and J by 5 bases, and 6 bases separated the two germline ends. The CDR3 has 10 amino acids. Germline assignment: CDR1 MDHEN and CDR2 SYDVKM.

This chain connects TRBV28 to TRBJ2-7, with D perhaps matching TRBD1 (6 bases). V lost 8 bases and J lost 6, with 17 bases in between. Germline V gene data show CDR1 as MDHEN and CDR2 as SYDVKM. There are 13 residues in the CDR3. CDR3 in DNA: TGTGCCAGCTCTGTAGGGGGATTCGGCGAGCAGTACTTC. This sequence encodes CASSVGGFGEQYF.

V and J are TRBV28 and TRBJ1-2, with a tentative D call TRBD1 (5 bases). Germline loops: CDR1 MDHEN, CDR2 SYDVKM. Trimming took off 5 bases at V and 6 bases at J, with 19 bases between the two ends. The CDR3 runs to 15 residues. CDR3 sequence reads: CASSLTPGTSHGYTF. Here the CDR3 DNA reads TGTGCCAGCAGTCTCACACCCGGGACTTCCCATGGCTACACCTTC.

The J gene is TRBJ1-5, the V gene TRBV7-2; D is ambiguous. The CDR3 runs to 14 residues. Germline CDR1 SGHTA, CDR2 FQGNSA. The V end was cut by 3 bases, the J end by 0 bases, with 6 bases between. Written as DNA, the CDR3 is TGTGCCAGCAGCTTCGGAGATAGCAATCAGCCCCAGCATTTT. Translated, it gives CASSFGDSNQPQHF. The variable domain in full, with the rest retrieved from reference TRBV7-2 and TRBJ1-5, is GAGVSQSPSNKVTEKGKDVELRCDPISGHTALYWYRQSLGQGLEFLIYFQGNSAPDKSGLPSDRFSAERTGGSVSTLTIQRTQQEDSAVYLCASSFGDSNQPQHFGDGTRLSIL.

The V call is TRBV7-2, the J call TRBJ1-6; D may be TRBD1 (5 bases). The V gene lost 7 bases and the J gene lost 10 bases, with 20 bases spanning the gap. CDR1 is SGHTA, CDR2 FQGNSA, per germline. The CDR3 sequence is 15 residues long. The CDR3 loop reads CASTEGQGRRSPLHF. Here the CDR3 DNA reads TGTGCCAGCACCGAGGGGCAGGGCCGAAGATCACCCCTCCACTTT. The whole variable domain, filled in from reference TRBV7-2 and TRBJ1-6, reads GAGVSQSPSNKVTEKGKDVELRCDPISGHTALYWYRQSLGQGLEFLIYFQGNSAPDKSGLPSDRFSAERTGGSVSTLTIQRTQQEDSAVYLCASTEGQGRRSPLHFGNGTRLTVT.

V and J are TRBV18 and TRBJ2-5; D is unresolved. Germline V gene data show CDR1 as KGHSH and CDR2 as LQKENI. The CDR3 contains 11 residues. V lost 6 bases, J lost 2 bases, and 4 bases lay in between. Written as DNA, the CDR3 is TGTGCCAGCTCTCAACAAGAGACCCAGTACTTC. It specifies CASSQQETQYF.

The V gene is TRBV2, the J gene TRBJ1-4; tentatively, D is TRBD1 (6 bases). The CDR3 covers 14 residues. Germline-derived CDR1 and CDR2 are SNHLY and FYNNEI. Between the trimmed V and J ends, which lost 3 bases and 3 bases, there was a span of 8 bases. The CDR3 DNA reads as TGTGCCAGCAGTGATTGGACAGCTAATGAAAAACTGTTTTTT. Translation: CASSDWTANEKLFF.

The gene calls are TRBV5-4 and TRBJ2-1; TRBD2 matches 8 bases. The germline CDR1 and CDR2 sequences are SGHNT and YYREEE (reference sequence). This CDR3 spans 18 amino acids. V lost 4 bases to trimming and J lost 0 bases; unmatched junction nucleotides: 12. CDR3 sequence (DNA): TGTGCCAGCAGCCCCGAGTGGGGACTAGATAGCTCCTACAATGAGCAGTTCTTC. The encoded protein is CASSPEWGLDSSYNEQFF.

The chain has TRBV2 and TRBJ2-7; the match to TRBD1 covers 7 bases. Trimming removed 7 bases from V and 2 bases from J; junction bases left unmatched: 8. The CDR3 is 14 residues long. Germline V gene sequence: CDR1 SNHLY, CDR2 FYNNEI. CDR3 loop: CASTPDRAAYEQYF. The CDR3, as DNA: TGTGCCAGCACTCCAGACAGGGCCGCCTACGAGCAGTACTTC.